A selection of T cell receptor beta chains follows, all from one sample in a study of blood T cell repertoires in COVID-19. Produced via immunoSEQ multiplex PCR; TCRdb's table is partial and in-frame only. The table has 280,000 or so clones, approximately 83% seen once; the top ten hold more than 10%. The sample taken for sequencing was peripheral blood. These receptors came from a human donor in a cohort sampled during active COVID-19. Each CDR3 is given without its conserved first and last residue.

CDR3aa: ASSRATNEKLF
v_gene: TRBV18
j_gene: TRBJ1-4

CDR3aa: ASSMTNLNSPLH
v_gene: TRBV2
j_gene: TRBJ1-6

CDR3aa: ASSPPPGSGPQH
v_gene: TRBV18
j_gene: TRBJ1-5

CDR3aa: ASSTGRTEAF
v_gene: TRBV5-1
j_gene: TRBJ1-1

CDR3aa: ASSPKGRDRGEKLF
v_gene: TRBV4-2
j_gene: TRBJ1-4

CDR3aa: ASSVWGRRGYT
v_gene: TRBV2
j_gene: TRBJ1-2

CDR3aa: ASSPGTSGRHAETQY
v_gene: TRBV28
j_gene: TRBJ2-5

CDR3aa: ASGPGTGMGYT
v_gene: TRBV12-5
j_gene: TRBJ1-2

CDR3aa: ASSEVSGSFNQPQH
v_gene: TRBV6-1
j_gene: TRBJ1-5

CDR3aa: ASSFVLAGDYEQY
v_gene: TRBV5-6
j_gene: TRBJ2-7

CDR3aa: ATSGNTIY
v_gene: TRBV5-8
j_gene: TRBJ1-3

CDR3aa: ASIAGGYTGELF
v_gene: TRBV28
j_gene: TRBJ2-2

CDR3aa: ASSPTGGSEKLF
v_gene: TRBV3-1/TRBV3-2
j_gene: TRBJ1-4

CDR3aa: ASSLGAGNTIY
v_gene: TRBV7-2
j_gene: TRBJ1-3

CDR3aa: ASRLVFSGRTTDTQY
v_gene: TRBV12-2
j_gene: TRBJ2-3

CDR3aa: ASSLPRGESNEQF
v_gene: TRBV5-1
j_gene: TRBJ2-1

CDR3aa: ASSLVSGGHYEQY
v_gene: TRBV7-9
j_gene: TRBJ2-7

CDR3aa: ASSGQASSGNTIY
v_gene: TRBV6-2/TRBV6-3
j_gene: TRBJ1-3

CDR3aa: ASSLPGQEYEQY
v_gene: TRBV5-6
j_gene: TRBJ2-7

CDR3aa: ASSLATDIQY
v_gene: TRBV7-9
j_gene: TRBJ2-4

CDR3aa: ASKTDNNSPLH
v_gene: TRBV6-5
j_gene: TRBJ1-6

CDR3aa: ASSVAWGPGDTQY
v_gene: TRBV9
j_gene: TRBJ2-3

CDR3aa: ASSYREANTQY
v_gene: TRBV6-5
j_gene: TRBJ2-3

CDR3aa: ASSFTSGPSTDTQY
v_gene: TRBV11-2
j_gene: TRBJ2-3

CDR3aa: ASSLVAGSYNEQF
v_gene: TRBV7-3
j_gene: TRBJ2-1

CDR3aa: ASSLVGEMHTEAF
v_gene: TRBV5-1
j_gene: TRBJ1-1

CDR3aa: ASSPMGRGYGYT
v_gene: TRBV6-2/TRBV6-3
j_gene: TRBJ1-2

CDR3aa: ASSRRQGGTQY
v_gene: TRBV7-2
j_gene: TRBJ2-5

CDR3aa: ASSSGGNQPQH
v_gene: TRBV6-5
j_gene: TRBJ1-5

CDR3aa: ASSPTGIRSEQY
v_gene: TRBV18
j_gene: TRBJ2-7

CDR3aa: SASGAGGLTDTQY
v_gene: TRBV20-1
j_gene: TRBJ2-3

CDR3aa: SASLWGAGETQY
v_gene: TRBV20-1
j_gene: TRBJ2-5

CDR3aa: ASSQERPGITDTQY
v_gene: TRBV3-1/TRBV3-2
j_gene: TRBJ2-3

CDR3aa: ASSLVPGLTYNEQF
v_gene: TRBV11-2
j_gene: TRBJ2-1

CDR3aa: ASSTLLGSAGELF
v_gene: TRBV5-1
j_gene: TRBJ2-2

CDR3aa: ASSNSIANTEAF
v_gene: TRBV19
j_gene: TRBJ1-1

CDR3aa: ASSPEGGQPQH
v_gene: TRBV4-3
j_gene: TRBJ1-5

CDR3aa: ASSLAGYPIYEQY
v_gene: TRBV5-1
j_gene: TRBJ2-7

CDR3aa: ASSSAGEDIQY
v_gene: TRBV5-1
j_gene: TRBJ2-4

CDR3aa: ASSKLAGGYTGELF
v_gene: TRBV13
j_gene: TRBJ2-2

CDR3aa: ASSRQGKGYEQY
v_gene: TRBV7-2
j_gene: TRBJ2-7

CDR3aa: AWTTAGGTFFGYT
v_gene: TRBV30
j_gene: TRBJ1-2

CDR3aa: ASSPPGVTDTQY
v_gene: TRBV6-2/TRBV6-3
j_gene: TRBJ2-3

CDR3aa: ASSYSRIRYGTDTQY
v_gene: TRBV6-2/TRBV6-3
j_gene: TRBJ2-3

CDR3aa: ASSQGITDMNTEAF
v_gene: TRBV3-1/TRBV3-2
j_gene: TRBJ1-1

CDR3aa: AISESGGGGYT
v_gene: TRBV10-3
j_gene: TRBJ1-2